The 5 T cell receptor beta chains listed next were all sequenced from one sample in a study of chemoradiotherapy in HPV16-positive cancers. TCRdb's table, derived via immunoSEQ multiplex PCR, lists solely in-frame clones and lacks some. The table has around 13,000 clones, approximately 86% seen once. Material: blood, obtained from a patient who underwent chemoradiotherapy. The source is a human donor with HPV-associated anogenital cancer.

This clone was recorded only once. The genes are TRBV27 and TRBJ2-2; tentatively, D is TRBD2 (5 bases). V lost 0 bases to trimming and J lost 3 bases, with 11 bases between them. The CDR3 covers 16 residues. Germline CDR1 is MNHEY and CDR2 is SMNVEV (reference sequence). This CDR3 reads CASSLSDSRDTGELFF. The CDR3 DNA reads TGTGCCAGCAGTTTATCGGACTCCCGGGACACCGGGGAGCTGTTTTTT.

This clone was picked up one time. CDR3 DNA sequence: TGTGCCAGCAGCTCAGCACTGTGGGGGGAGACCCAGTACTTC. It encodes CASSSALWGETQYF. The V call is TRBV11-2, the J call TRBJ2-5; perhaps D is TRBD1 or TRBD2 (5 bases each). This CDR3 comprises 14 residues. In germline, CDR1 is SGHAT, CDR2 FQNNGV. V was shortened by 4 bases and J by 5 bases, with 14 bases between the two germline ends.

The J gene is TRBJ2-3, the V gene TRBV30; 11 bases agree with TRBD2. The CDR3 is made up of 16 amino acids. Trimming at V came to 0 bases and at J to 4 bases, leaving 6 bases not matched to a gene. The V gene's germline CDR1 is GTSNPN and CDR2 SVGIG (reference sequence). DNA for the CDR3: TGTGCCTGGAGTGTCCCTAGCGGGGGGCGGGCAGATACGCAGTATTTT. It translates to CAWSVPSGGRADTQYF.

The chain is built from TRBV5-6 and TRBJ2-1; 7 bases are shared with TRBD2. The CDR3 consists of 15 residues. From germline, CDR1 is SGHDT and CDR2 YYEEEE. V shed 3 bases, J shed 4 bases, and the junction held 7 bases outside the gene matches. The CDR3 sequence: CASSSTPGLYNEQFF. CDR3 coding DNA: TGTGCCAGCAGCTCTACACCGGGACTATACAATGAGCAGTTCTTC.

This clone was counted once. V and J are TRBV19 and TRBJ2-3, with D possibly matching TRBD1 (5 bases). V was trimmed by 9 bases and J by 6 bases, leaving 16 bases between them. CDR1 and CDR2 (germline): LNHDA, SQIVND (reference sequence). The CDR3 runs 13 residues. The CDR3 loop reads CASWGRLEDTQYF. As DNA, the CDR3 is TGTGCCAGCTGGGGCAGGCTTGAGGATACGCAGTATTTT.